This T cell receptor beta chain was captured by sequencing in a study of Graves' ophthalmopathy and Graves' hyperthyroidism. Overall study: Ahead of any treatment, peripheral blood was obtained at the initial diagnosis.

The sequenced template was RNA, covering the TCR beta CDR3 region. Amplification began with first-round RT-PCR using HTBI primers, then second-round multiplex PCR was performed. TCRdb re-derived calls from the multiplex PCR reads in MiXCR, one entry per CDR3 protein. The sample includes 200,000 to 250,000 distinct CDR3 sequences, 20% to 25% of them seen just once. This receptor was obtained from a woman aged 50 to 60 with Graves' ophthalmopathy. Sequencing was done on a sample of peripheral blood.

This chain's CDR3 is CASSITSGGVIYEQYF. CDR3 sequence (DNA): TGTGCCAGTAGTATCACTAGCGGGGGAGTTATCTACGAGCAGTACTTC. The chain uses TRBV19 and TRBJ2-7, with TRBD2 matching over 11 bases. Germline CDR1 and CDR2: LNHDA and SQIVND (reference sequence). The CDR3 has 16 residues. Unmatched junction bases numbered 7, after V lost 3 bases and J lost 3 bases.